This passage covers 11 T cell receptor beta chains from one sample sequenced in a study of OX40 agonist ivuxolimab in advanced cancers. Using immunoSEQ multiplex PCR, the repertoire was profiled, and TCRdb retains in-frame clones only, with some absent. The data show approximately 73,000 clones, around 90% seen once. The sequenced sample was CD4+ or CD8+ T cells sorted from blood, obtained in a trial of the OX40 agonist ivuxolimab. All receptors derive from an adult with an advanced solid tumor such as melanoma, head and neck, liver or kidney cancer.

This clone has a single count. In DNA form, the CDR3 reads TGTGCCAGCAGCCTCGGGACAGGCGAGACCCAGTACTTC. Residues: CASSLGTGETQYF. The J gene is TRBJ2-5, the V gene TRBV7-9, with 8 bases identical to TRBD1. The CDR3 consists of 13 residues. CDR1 is SEHNR, CDR2 FQNEAQ, per germline (reference sequence). J was trimmed by 5 bases and V by 5 bases; bases with no gene match: 4. Filled out from reference TRBV7-9 and TRBJ2-5, the complete variable domain reads DTGVSQNPRHKITKRGQNVTFRCDPISEHNRLYWYRQTLGQGPEFLTYFQNEAQLEKSRLLSDRFSAERPKGSFSTLEIQRTEQGDSAMYLCASSLGTGETQYFGPGTRLLVL.

This clone appeared a single time. The chain couples TRBV7-9 to TRBJ2-3, with 10 bases that match TRBD2. The trim removed 3 bases at V and 2 bases at J, leaving 8 bases unmatched. The germline V gene has CDR1 SEHNR and CDR2 FQNEAQ (reference sequence). The CDR3 has 17 amino acids. The CDR3 nucleotides read TGTGCCAGCAGCTTGCGGTCAGCGGGGGGGGTCACAGATACGCAGTATTTT. It yields the protein CASSLRSAGGVTDTQYF.

The chain couples TRBV2 to TRBJ2-2, with 11 bases identical to TRBD1. Per the germline V gene, CDR1 is SNHLY and CDR2 is FYNNEI. After removal of 6 bases from V and 3 bases from J, the junction contained 3 bases not matched to a gene. The CDR3 runs to 15 residues. The CDR3 DNA follows: TGTGCCAGCAGAGGACAGGGGGCCGACACCGGGGAGCTGTTTTTT. Translating gives CASRGQGADTGELFF.

A single count supports this clone. This chain connects TRBV21-1 to TRBJ2-7; no check of the table's D call, TRBD2, against the DNA was made. TRBV21-1 is labeled a pseudogene. The CDR3 extends over 12 amino acids. The CDR3 DNA is TGTGCCAGCCGAGCGGGGGCCTACGAGCAGTACTTC. It codes for CASRAGAYEQYF.

V usage is TRBV7-2 and J usage is TRBJ2-5; no definite D call. This CDR3 comprises 13 residues. V lost 4 bases, J lost 5 bases, and 11 bases lay in between. CDR1 SGHTA and CDR2 FQGNSA come from the germline V gene. Here the CDR3 reads CASSSGRVETQYF. The CDR3 bases are TGTGCCAGCAGCTCCGGCCGGGTGGAGACCCAGTACTTC.

This chain joins TRBV7-9 and TRBJ1-4, with no clear D. Between the trimmed V and J ends, which lost 6 bases and 5 bases, there was a span of 10 bases. This CDR3 has 13 residues. The germline V gene has CDR1 SEHNR and CDR2 FQNEAQ (reference sequence). CDR3 sequence (DNA): TGTGCCAGCAGGGGCGGATACAATGAAAAACTGTTTTTT. Translating gives CASRGGYNEKLFF.

This chain joins TRBV18 and TRBJ1-2; 9 bases align to TRBD1. The J segment lost 4 bases and the V segment lost 3 bases, leaving 3 bases of the junction unmatched. CDR3 length equals 14 residues. Germline loops: CDR1 KGHSH, CDR2 LQKENI. The CDR3 coding sequence is TGTGCCAGCTCACCGGGACAGGGCTTCTATGGCTACACCTTC. Translating gives CASSPGQGFYGYTF.

The chain uses TRBV30 and TRBJ1-1, with D hard to call. The CDR3 sequence is 13 residues long. Germline-derived CDR1 and CDR2 are GTSNPN and SVGIG (reference sequence). The germline V and J ends were trimmed by 4 bases and 1 base, with 10 bases remaining between them. CDR3 amino acids: CAWIRGPNTEAFF. The DNA for the CDR3 is TGTGCCTGGATCAGAGGGCCGAACACTGAAGCTTTCTTT.

This clone appeared a single time. The chain employs TRBV2 and TRBJ2-3; a weak D match, TRBD2 (6 bases). This CDR3 has 12 amino acids. V was shortened by 7 bases and J by 7 bases, with 12 bases between the two germline ends. The V gene's germline CDR1 is SNHLY and CDR2 FYNNEI. The CDR3 is CASTPAGNTQYF. Here the CDR3 DNA reads TGTGCCAGCACCCCGGCGGGGAATACGCAGTATTTT.

J is TRBJ1-1 and V is TRBV11-2, with D possibly being TRBD1 (5 bases). The V gene's germline CDR1 is SGHAT and CDR2 FQNNGV. The CDR3 is 14 amino acids. V lost 5 bases, J lost 7 bases, and 17 bases lay in between. The CDR3 loop reads CASSPSAGRNEAFF. DNA for the CDR3: TGTGCCAGCAGCCCGTCCGCGGGGCGCAATGAAGCTTTCTTT.

There are a few counts of this clone. The V call is TRBV29-1, the J call TRBJ2-7, with D perhaps matching TRBD2 (5 bases). Germline-derived CDR1 and CDR2 are SQVTM and ANQGSEA. The V end was cut by 7 bases, the J end by 3 bases, with 13 bases between. The CDR3 spans 12 residues. The CDR3 region is CSAAGADYEQYF. The DNA for the CDR3 is TGCAGCGCCGCGGGCGCGGACTACGAGCAGTACTTC.